Reported below is one T cell receptor beta chain. TCRdb's table, derived via immunoSEQ multiplex PCR, lists solely in-frame clones and lacks some. The repertoire holds fewer than 350,000 clones, with more than 75% as singletons. This specimen belongs to a study of blood T cell repertoires in COVID-19. Study-level information: In each case, the material was cDNA or gDNA derived from T cells, B-cell-depleted T cells, or PBMCs.

The sequencing sample was made of peripheral blood. The clonotype was recovered from a man aged 40-55 years with active or convalescent COVID-19.

The CDR3 spells CASRGTLGEQFF. The CDR3, as DNA: TGTGCCAGTAGAGGGACACTAGGTGAGCAGTTCTTC. The chain combines TRBV19 with TRBJ2-1; TRBD1 might be the D (6 bases). The CDR3 consists of 12 residues. Trimming removed 6 bases at V and 9 bases at J, with 12 bases between. Germline V CDR1 and CDR2: LNHDA, SQIVND (reference sequence).